These 27 T cell receptor beta chains share one sample of origin, sequenced in a study of tumor and adjacent non-tumor tissue in lung cancer. A modified ARM-PCR protocol with three rounds of nested PCR amplified TCRbeta. In TCRdb, the multiplex PCR reads were re-called with MiXCR into one record per CDR3 protein. The sample lists some 100,000 distinct CDR3 sequences; 62% were seen once. The template was RNA from unsorted bulk tissue. This non-tumor lung sample came from over 3 cm beyond the tumor edge. The specimen was distant non-tumor lung tissue. The receptors were gathered from a man aged 55 to 69 with non-small cell lung cancer.

This clonotype was observed a single time. Sequence at one end of the junction differs from germline and may be a read error. The CDR3 loop reads CVSSLRFGLVGGYEQYF. For the CDR3, the DNA is TGTGTCAGCAGCTTACGATTCGGACTAGTGGGGGGCTACGAGCAGTACTTC. The chain is built from TRBV11-2 and TRBJ2-7; TRBD2 aligns across 7 bases. Germline-derived CDR1 and CDR2 are SGHAT and FQNNGV. The CDR3 contains 17 residues.

Turning to this clonotype: This may arise from a read error, as a much more abundant clone is one base away. The chain employs TRBV20-1 and TRBJ1-1; tentatively, D is TRBD1 (5 bases). Looked up from germline, CDR1 is DFQATT and CDR2 is SNEGSKA (reference sequence). This CDR3 has 12 amino acids. The CDR3 reads CSVYTGGTEALF. The CDR3 DNA sequence: TGCAGTGTTTACACCGGGGGGACTGAAGCTCTCTTT.

On this clonotype: It is likely a read error, because the conserved phenylalanine at the end of the CDR3 is missing. The V gene is TRBV29-1, the J gene TRBJ2-5, with D perhaps matching TRBD2 (5 bases). CDR3 length: 13 residues. Per the germline V gene, CDR1 is SQVTM and CDR2 is ANQGSEA. The chain's CDR3 is CSVVNDYPETQYL. The CDR3 DNA sequence: TGCAGTGTTGTTAACGACTACCCCGAGACCCAGTACTTA.

This clonotype was detected a few times. This chain links TRBV7-9 with TRBJ2-4, with D unresolved. The CDR3 has 15 amino acids. The V gene lost 1 base and the J gene lost 0 bases, with 7 bases spanning the gap. Germline-derived CDR1 and CDR2 are SEHNR and FQNEAQ (reference sequence). The chain's CDR3 is CASSLGRLAKNIQYF. In nucleotides, the CDR3 is TGTGCCAGCAGCTTAGGCAGGTTAGCCAAAAACATTCAGTACTTC.

This clonotype was seen at least ten times. The rearrangement links TRBV5-6 to TRBJ2-1; 12 bases agree with TRBD2. The V gene's germline CDR1 is SGHDT and CDR2 YYEEEE. The CDR3 totals 17 residues. V gave up 4 bases and J gave up 9 bases; unmatched junction bases: 14. Here the CDR3 DNA reads TGTGCCAGCAGCCTAACCAACCTAGCGGGAGGGGGTGTTGAGCAGTTCTTC. Encoded protein: CASSLTNLAGGGVEQFF.

J is TRBJ1-5 and V is TRBV2, with unresolved D. Per the germline V gene, CDR1 is SNHLY and CDR2 is FYNNEI. This CDR3 has 12 residues. Between the trimmed V and J ends, which lost 4 bases and 7 bases, there was a span of 8 bases. The CDR3 DNA is TGTGCCAGCAGTGGGTTGAGACAGCCCCAGCATTTT. This encodes CASSGLRQPQHF. The variable domain in full, with the rest retrieved from reference TRBV2 and TRBJ1-5, is EPEVTQTPSHQVTQMGQEVILRCVPISNHLYFYWYRQILGQKVEFLVSFYNNEISEKSEIFDDQFSVERPDGSNFTLKIRSTKLEDSAMYFCASSGLRQPQHFGDGTRLSIL.

About this clonotype: One end of the junction fails to match germline, which may point to a read error. The chain is built from TRBV5-1 and TRBJ2-7; the D gene could be TRBD1 or TRBD2 (5 bases each). Germline V lookup: CDR1 SGHRS, CDR2 YFSETQ. The CDR3 loop spans 16 amino acids. CDR3 loop: CASSEGRLGTSHEQYF. The CDR3 bases are TGCGCCAGCAGCGAGGGACGGTTGGGGACCTCCCACGAGCAGTACTTC. The full variable domain, completed using reference TRBV5-1 and TRBJ2-7, is KAGVTQTPRYLIKTRGQQVTLSCSPISGHRSVSWYQQTPGQGLQFLFEYFSETQRNKGNFPGRFSGRQFSNSRSEMNVSTLELGDSALYLCASSEGRLGTSHEQYFGPGTRLTVT.

Note on this clonotype: One end of the junction fails to match germline, which may point to a read error. CDR3 in amino acids: CVSSQGLRTMEQYF. DNA for the CDR3: TGTGTCAGCAGCCAGGGACTGCGTACGATGGAGCAGTACTTC. The chain employs TRBV28 and TRBJ2-7; TRBD2 might be the D (6 bases). CDR3 length: 14 amino acids. Germline CDR1 and CDR2: MDHEN and SYDVKM.

The sample holds many counts of this clonotype. This chain uses TRBV29-1 with TRBJ1-2, with unresolved D. V gave up 7 bases and J gave up 5 bases, with 14 bases separating them. This CDR3 has 12 amino acids. Looked up from germline, CDR1 is SQVTM and CDR2 is ANQGSEA. CDR3 sequence (DNA): TGCAGCGCTCCCGGGCCCGGGTATGGCTACACCTTC. It is translated as CSAPGPGYGYTF. Full variable domain (rest looked up from reference TRBV29-1 and TRBJ1-2): SAVISQKPSRDICQRGTSLTIQCQVDSQVTMMFWYRQQPGQSLTLIATANQGSEATYESGFVIDKFPISRPNLTFSTLTVSNMSPEDSSIYLCSAPGPGYGYTFGSGTRLTVV.

To note about this clonotype: An end of the junction differs from the germline gene, which may be a read error. CDR3 coding DNA: TGTGCCAGCGGGTCTAGTACAGATACGCATTATTTT. It is translated as CASGSSTDTHYF. The chain is built from TRBV11-3 and TRBJ2-3; no reliable D call. Germline V gives CDR1 SGHNT, CDR2 YENEEA. CDR3 size: 12 residues.

Remarks on this clonotype: A junction end diverges from the germline sequence, so it may reflect a read error. The chain carries TRBV4-1 and TRBJ1-5; D is uncertain. Per germline, CDR1 MGHRA and CDR2 YSYEKL. The length of the CDR3 is 14 residues. DNA for the CDR3: TGCGTCAGCAGCCAAGATGTGAGTAATCAGCCCCAACATTTT. Protein product: CVSSQDVSNQPQHF.

To note about this clonotype: A read error may account for a junction end that differs from germline. This chain uses TRBV14 with TRBJ2-1; maybe TRBD1 (5 bases). Germline lookup yields CDR1 SGHDN and CDR2 FVKESK. The length of the CDR3 is 14 residues. The CDR3 DNA reads TGTGCCAGCAGCATCCAGGGCCCTTACAATGAGCAGTTATTC. Translation gives CASSIQGPYNEQLF.

The V and J genes are TRBV4-1 and TRBJ2-2, with D possibly matching TRBD2 (5 bases). Germline V CDR1 and CDR2: MGHRA, YSYEKL. This CDR3 spans 16 amino acids. The germline V and J ends were trimmed by 6 bases and 11 bases, with 25 bases remaining between them. CDR3 coding DNA: TGCGCCAGCAGTCGAGGAGGACGGATGAATAGCGAAGAGCTGTTTTTT. Protein product: CASSRGGRMNSEELFF.

With regard to this clonotype: This may arise from a read error, as a much more abundant clone is one base away. The V gene is TRBV6-1, the J gene TRBJ2-3, with unresolved D. The CDR3 length is 14 residues. Between the trimmed V and J ends, which lost 10 bases and 0 bases, there was a span of 14 bases. Germline V CDR1 and CDR2: MNHNS, SASEGT. The CDR3 nucleotides read TGTGCCAACACAAGCCGGGCAAGCACAGATACGCAGTATTTT. Translation gives CANTSRASTDTQYF.

This clonotype occurred once. A junction end diverges from the germline sequence, so it may reflect a read error. The chain uses TRBV12-3 or TRBV12-4 and TRBJ2-7; unclear D gene. The CDR3 length is 12 residues. The CDR3 loop is CASSIMSCEQYF. The CDR3 DNA is TGTGCCAGCAGTATAATGTCCTGCGAGCAGTACTTC.

As regards this clonotype: At one of its ends the junction is not consistent with the germline gene, which may arise from a read error. The chain joins TRBV12-3 or TRBV12-4 to TRBJ1-5; 7 nucleotides match TRBD1. This CDR3 comprises 18 residues. In nucleotides, the CDR3 is TGTGTCAGCAGTTTTTTTTCCCCCATGGACAGGAGCAATCAGCCCCAGCATTTT. Its translation is CVSSFFSPMDRSNQPQHF.

The V and J genes are TRBV5-1 and TRBJ2-2; D not resolved. In germline, CDR1 is SGHRS, CDR2 YFSETQ. Trimming removed 5 bases at V and 2 bases at J, with 10 bases between. CDR3 size: 14 residues. DNA for the CDR3: TGCGCCAGCAGATCGGACCCTAACACCGGGGAGCTGTTTTTT. Its protein product is CASRSDPNTGELFF.

On this clonotype itself: A much larger clone differs by one base, so this may be a read error. This rearrangement joins TRBV6-2 or TRBV6-3 to TRBJ1-5, with D perhaps matching TRBD1 (6 bases). CDR3 length: 15 amino acids. CDR1 MNHEY and CDR2 SVGEGT come from the germline V gene. This CDR3 reads CTSSPEGGHNQPQHF. The CDR3 DNA is TGTACCAGCAGTCCCGAGGGGGGCCACAATCAGCCCCAGCATTTT.

On this clonotype: A much more abundant neighbour one base away suggests this may be a read error. The chain has TRBV5-4 and TRBJ1-5; D might be TRBD1 (6 bases). Germline loops: CDR1 SGHNT, CDR2 YYREEE (reference sequence). CDR3 length equals 13 residues. CDR3 residues: CASSPDRNQPKHF. In DNA, the CDR3 is TGTGCCAGCAGCCCAGACAGGAATCAGCCCAAGCATTTT.

This clonotype turned up a few times. A much larger clone differs from this one at a single base, so this may be a read error. This rearrangement joins TRBV6-5 to TRBJ1-1; 7 bases are shared with TRBD1. After removal of 4 bases from V and 1 base from J, the junction contained 6 bases not matched to a gene. Germline lookup yields CDR1 MNHEY and CDR2 SVGAGI. The CDR3 is made up of 15 amino acids. CDR3 in amino acids: CASSSQGSGNTEAFF. The CDR3 nucleotides read TGTGCCAGCAGTTCACAGGGGTCGGGGAACACTGAAGCTTTCTTT.

There are many counts of this clonotype. The chain links TRBV6-2 or TRBV6-3 to TRBJ1-5, with D maybe TRBD1 (5 bases). CDR3 size: 14 residues. The V and J ends lost 6 bases and 5 bases respectively, with 14 bases between them. Germline CDR1 is MNHEY and CDR2 is SVGEGT. Here the CDR3 DNA reads TGTGCCAGCAGCTCCGACAGCCTTTATCAGCCCCAGCATTTT. The encoded protein is CASSSDSLYQPQHF.

The sample holds one count of this clonotype. At one boundary the junction diverges from the germline segment, which might be a read error. This sequence joins TRBV20-1 and TRBJ1-1; D not certain. Germline-derived CDR1 and CDR2 are DFQATT and SNEGSKA (reference sequence). CDR3 length equals 12 residues. In DNA form, the CDR3 reads TGCAGTGCTAGATGGGGAAACACTGAAACTTTCTTT. It is translated as CSARWGNTETFF.

On this clonotype itself: A junction boundary mismatches the germline segment, possibly from a read error. The V gene is TRBV29-1, the J gene TRBJ2-1; D is unresolved. The germline CDR1 and CDR2 sequences are SQVTM and ANQGSEA. The CDR3 has 14 residues. The DNA for the CDR3 is TGCAGCCATGCCCGCGGTGGAGACAACAATGAGCGGTTCTTC. Its protein is CSHARGGDNNERFF.

Points on this clonotype: The conserved phenylalanine or tryptophan is not found at the CDR3 terminus, so this likely reflects a read error. Here the CDR3 DNA reads TGTGCCAGCAGTGCCGGGAGTCACTACGAGCAGTACCTC. Protein product: CASSAGSHYEQYL. This rearrangement joins TRBV6-1 to TRBJ2-7; a weak D match, TRBD2 (6 bases). Germline loops: CDR1 MNHNS, CDR2 SASEGT. This CDR3 has 13 amino acids. The V gene lost 4 bases and the J gene lost 3 bases, with 10 bases spanning the gap.

This clonotype was recorded at least ten times. The chain joins TRBV12-5 to TRBJ2-7; D not certain. The V gene lost 3 bases and the J gene lost 3 bases, with 15 bases spanning the gap. The CDR3 spans 15 residues. From germline, CDR1 is LGHNT and CDR2 FRNRAP. The CDR3 region is CASGLNPPLSYEQYF. The CDR3 nucleotides are TGTGCTAGTGGTTTAAACCCCCCCCTAAGCTACGAGCAGTACTTC.

In the case of this clonotype: A read error may be the cause here, since a much bigger clone is one base away. The gene calls are TRBV5-1 and TRBJ2-5; 8 positions agree with TRBD1. CDR1 is SGHRS, CDR2 YFSETQ, per germline. The CDR3 has 14 residues. V dropped 6 bases and J dropped 4; count of bases not matched to a gene: 8. The CDR3 nucleotides are TGCGCCAGCAACATCACAGGGGGAGGAGAGACCCAGTACTTC. Translated: CASNITGGGETQYF.

As concerns this clonotype: Given a much more abundant clone one base away, this may be a read error. This sequence joins TRBV4-2 and TRBJ2-6, with 12 nucleotides matching TRBD1. CDR1 is LGHNA, CDR2 YNFKEQ, per germline. The CDR3 runs to 19 residues. CDR3: CASSQVGTGGPSGANILTF. The CDR3 DNA follows: TGTGCCAGCAGCCAAGTTGGGACAGGGGGCCCCTCTGGGGCCAACATCCTGACTTTC.